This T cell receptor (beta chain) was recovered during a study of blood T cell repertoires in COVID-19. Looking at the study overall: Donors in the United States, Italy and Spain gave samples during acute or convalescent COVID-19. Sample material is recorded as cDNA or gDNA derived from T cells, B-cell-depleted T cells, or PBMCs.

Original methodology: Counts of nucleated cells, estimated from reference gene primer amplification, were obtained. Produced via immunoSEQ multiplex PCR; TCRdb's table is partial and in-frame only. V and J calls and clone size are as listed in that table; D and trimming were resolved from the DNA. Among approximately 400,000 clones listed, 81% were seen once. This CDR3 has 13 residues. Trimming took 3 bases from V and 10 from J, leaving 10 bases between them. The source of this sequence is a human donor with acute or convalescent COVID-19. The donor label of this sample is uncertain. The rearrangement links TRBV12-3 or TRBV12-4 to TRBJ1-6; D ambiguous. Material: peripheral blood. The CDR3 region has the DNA TGTGCCAGCAGTTTGCAACGGGGATCACCCCTCCACTTT. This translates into CASSLQRGSPLHF.